This T cell receptor (beta chain) was sequenced in a study of a mutant IDH1 vaccine in newly diagnosed glioma. Study as a whole: Before enrollment, patients got radiotherapy alone, temozolomide alone, or mostly the combination.

Germline V gene data show CDR1 as MNHNS and CDR2 as SASEGT. The CDR3 is made up of 17 amino acids. The V segment lost 2 bases and the J segment 5 bases; nucleotides outside the gene matches: 11. Only in-frame clones appear in the TCRdb table, and some are missing; sequencing was by immunoSEQ multiplex PCR. The repertoire holds under 90,000 clones, with 79% as singletons. Time point noted: baseline, week 1 (first vaccination visit). The sample's treatment: pre-vaccination baseline after standard-of-care therapy. Sequencing was performed on PBMCs, taken from a glioma patient treated with radiotherapy, temozolomide or both. The chain uses TRBV6-1 and TRBJ1-5, with TRBD1 identical over 8 bases. This clonotype was obtained from a man aged 45-60 years with glioma. The CDR3: CASSENVGQALDQPQHF. CDR3 in DNA: TGTGCCAGCAGTGAAAACGTGGGACAGGCGTTGGATCAGCCCCAGCATTTT.